Listed here is a single TCR beta chain. The data derive from a study of T cell changes during pregnancy in multiple sclerosis. Looked up from germline, CDR1 is SQVTM and CDR2 is ANQGSEA. This CDR3 has 13 residues. Some clones are missing from TCRdb's copy, which holds only in-frame ones; the method was immunoSEQ multiplex PCR. The sample has some 36,000 clones; 90% are singletons. The specimen was CD4+ T cells from peripheral blood mononuclear cells, collected in the second trimester of pregnancy. This TCR derives from a female donor with multiple sclerosis, enrolled in a pregnancy study. The J gene is TRBJ2-2, the V gene TRBV29-1, with 9 bases that match TRBD1. CDR3 residues: CAGTGRRTGELFF. The CDR3 bases are TGCGCCGGGACAGGGCGGAGAACCGGGGAGCTGTTTTTT.